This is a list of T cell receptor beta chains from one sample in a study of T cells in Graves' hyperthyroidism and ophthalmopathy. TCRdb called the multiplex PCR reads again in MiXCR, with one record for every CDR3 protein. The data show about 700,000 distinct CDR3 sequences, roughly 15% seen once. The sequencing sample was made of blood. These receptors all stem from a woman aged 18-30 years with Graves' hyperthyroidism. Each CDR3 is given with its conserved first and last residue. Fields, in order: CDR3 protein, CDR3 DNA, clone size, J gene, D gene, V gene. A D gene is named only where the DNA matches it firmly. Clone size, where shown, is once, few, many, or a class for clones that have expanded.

CAWKRGAHTGELFF TGTGCCTGGAAGCGGGGGGCGCACACCGGGGAGCTGTTTTTT many TRBJ2-2 TRBD2 TRBV30
CASSPDHGGSNQPQHF TGTGCCAGCAGCCCGGACCACGGTGGTAGCAATCAGCCCCAGCATTTT many TRBJ1-5 NA TRBV12-3/TRBV12-4
CAWSVGRGQGFNEQYF TGTGCCTGGAGTGTGGGGAGGGGACAGGGGTTCAACGAGCAGTACTTC few TRBJ2-7 TRBD1 TRBV30
CATSTGDHNEQFF TGTGCCACCAGCACAGGGGACCACAATGAGCAGTTCTTC NA TRBJ2-1 NA TRBV15
CASSLRAGGRAYNEQFF TGTGCCAGCAGCTTACGGGCAGGCGGGAGGGCCTACAATGAGCAGTTCTTC many TRBJ2-1 TRBD2 TRBV11-2
CSARDPQAPDPQKEQYF TGCAGTGCTAGAGATCCCCAGGCGCCCGATCCCCAGAAAGAGCAGTACTTC few TRBJ2-7 NA TRBV20-1
CASSFMAVSSYNEQFF TGTGCCAGCAGTTTCATGGCGGTGAGCTCCTACAATGAGCAGTTCTTC NA TRBJ2-1 NA TRBV28
CASSRDRGQKGANVLTF TGTGCCAGTAGTCGGGACAGGGGGCAAAAGGGGGCCAACGTCCTGACTTTC NA TRBJ2-6 TRBD1 TRBV19
CATGPDRGQDGYTF TGTGCCACCGGCCCTGACAGGGGGCAGGATGGCTACACCTTC NA TRBJ1-2 TRBD1 TRBV19
CSARVQGQGRNYGYTF TGCAGTGCTAGGGTCCAAGGGCAGGGGCGTAACTATGGCTACACCTTC NA TRBJ1-2 NA TRBV20-1
CASSSPLSTPGHQETQYF TGTGCCAGCAGCTCCCCCTTATCGACCCCGGGACACCAAGAGACCCAGTACTTC NA TRBJ2-5 NA TRBV5-6
CATSGGGFPAETQYF TGTGCCACCAGTGGGGGCGGATTCCCCGCGGAGACCCAGTACTTC few TRBJ2-5 NA TRBV24-1
CASSLVVVTGTEETQYF TGTGCCAGCAGCTTAGTAGTAGTGACGGGGACGGAAGAGACCCAGTACTTC few TRBJ2-5 NA TRBV7-9
CAKTSGSAPQYF TGTGCCAAGACTAGCGGGAGTGCGCCCCAGTACTTC NA TRBJ2-5 TRBD2 TRBV2
CASKGSMDRLNSPLHF TGTGCCAGCAAGGGCTCCATGGACAGGTTAAATTCACCCCTCCACTTT many TRBJ1-6 TRBD1 TRBV2
CASSIGSGGDEQYF TGTGCCAGTAGTATCGGTAGCGGGGGGGACGAGCAGTACTTC few TRBJ2-7 TRBD2 TRBV19
CSVVLPAGELFF TGCAGCGTTGTCCTCCCCGCCGGGGAGCTGTTTTTT NA TRBJ2-2 NA TRBV29-1
CASRAGPTDTQYF TGTGCCAGCAGGGCGGGACCCACAGATACGCAGTATTTT many TRBJ2-3 NA TRBV2
CASSSPLKAGEKPTKPGELFF TGTGCCAGCAGCTCCCCCCTCAAAGCGGGAGAGAAGCCCACTAAGCCCGGGGAGCTGTTTTTT many TRBJ2-2 TRBD2 TRBV11-2
CASSIRQGEMWPQHF TGTGCCAGTAGTATAAGACAGGGGGAAATGTGGCCCCAGCATTTT few TRBJ1-5 TRBD1 TRBV19
CASSYPKLSSGNTIYF TGTGCCAGCAGTTACCCCAAACTTTCCTCTGGAAACACCATATATTTT many TRBJ1-3 NA TRBV6-6
CATRDPGQYTEAFF TGCGCCACCAGGGACCCGGGGCAATACACTGAAGCTTTCTTT many TRBJ1-1 NA TRBV10-2
CATGGRTAGILDEQFF TGTGCCACCGGAGGGAGGACCGCGGGGATATTGGATGAGCAGTTCTTC few TRBJ2-1 NA TRBV12-3/TRBV12-4
CASRRPGGGNYGYTF TGTGCCAGCAGACGTCCCGGGGGGGGTAACTATGGCTACACCTTC few TRBJ1-2 NA TRBV27
CASSQSPSGRGTTDTQYF TGTGCCAGCAGCCAATCGCCTAGCGGGAGGGGGACCACAGATACGCAGTATTTT NA TRBJ2-3 TRBD2 TRBV14
CASSSPSGISKAGELFF TGTGCCAGCAGCTCGCCTAGCGGGATATCAAAGGCCGGGGAGCTGTTTTTT many TRBJ2-2 TRBD2 TRBV11-2
CASSPPQRSSGANVLTF TGTGCCAGCTCACCACCGCAGCGGAGCTCTGGGGCCAACGTCCTGACTTTC NA TRBJ2-6 NA TRBV18
CSARPGGGNTEAFF TGCAGTGCTAGACCTGGGGGAGGGAACACTGAAGCTTTCTTT NA TRBJ1-1 NA TRBV20-1
CASSLGLVSGETQYF TGTGCCAGCAGCTTAGGACTAGTGTCTGGGGAGACCCAGTACTTC many TRBJ2-5 NA TRBV7-2
CASLGRGRERTEAFF TGTGCCAGCCTGGGGAGGGGGCGCGAGAGGACTGAAGCTTTCTTT many TRBJ1-1 TRBD1 TRBV7-9
CATYGGGETQYF TGTGCCACCTACGGGGGTGGGGAGACCCAGTACTTC NA TRBJ2-5 NA TRBV6-1
CASSSAGSKNTIYF TGTGCCAGCAGTTCGGCAGGCAGTAAAAACACCATATATTTT few TRBJ1-3 NA TRBV7-9
CARSPRDTVRLGGRVEQYF TGTGCCCGGAGTCCGCGGGACACCGTCCGCCTGGGCGGGAGGGTCGAGCAGTACTTC once TRBJ2-7 TRBD2 TRBV30
CASSLRTGGSYEQYF TGTGCCAGCAGTTTACGGACAGGGGGCTCCTACGAGCAGTACTTC many TRBJ2-7 TRBD1 TRBV28